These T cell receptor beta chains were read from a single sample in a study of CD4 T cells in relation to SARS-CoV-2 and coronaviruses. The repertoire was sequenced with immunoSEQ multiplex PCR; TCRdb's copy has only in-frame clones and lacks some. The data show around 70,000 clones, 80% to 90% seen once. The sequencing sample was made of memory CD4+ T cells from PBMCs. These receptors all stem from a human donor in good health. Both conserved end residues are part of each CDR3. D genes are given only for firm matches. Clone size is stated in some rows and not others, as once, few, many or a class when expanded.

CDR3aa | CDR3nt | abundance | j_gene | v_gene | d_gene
CASSQVPTGELFF | TGCGCCAGCAGCCAAGTGCCCACCGGGGAGCTGTTTTTT | few | TRBJ2-2 | TRBV4-1 | .
CASSLTGTGQETQYF | TGCGCCAGCAGCTTAACGGGGACAGGCCAAGAGACCCAGTACTTC | . | TRBJ2-5 | TRBV5-1 | TRBD1
CASSLKGLADLNEQFF | TGTGCCAGCAGCCTTAAAGGACTAGCTGACCTCAATGAGCAGTTCTTC | . | TRBJ2-1 | TRBV7-9 | TRBD2
CASSLGQGWLNTEAFF | TGCGCCAGCAGCTTGGGACAGGGTTGGTTGAACACTGAAGCTTTCTTT | . | TRBJ1-1 | TRBV5-1 | TRBD1
CASSSTSSSYEQYF | TGTGCCAGCAGCTCGACCAGCAGCTCCTACGAGCAGTACTTC | . | TRBJ2-7 | TRBV11-2 | .
CASSETGGSGNTIYF | TGTGCCAGCAGTGAAACAGGGGGCTCTGGAAACACCATATATTTT | . | TRBJ1-3 | TRBV28 | TRBD1
CASSQEPTDTQYF | TGTGCCAGCAGCCAAGAACCCACAGATACGCAGTATTTT | . | TRBJ2-3 | TRBV3-1/TRBV3-2 | .
CSASFQETQYF | TGCAGTGCTAGCTTTCAAGAGACCCAGTACTTC | once | TRBJ2-5 | TRBV20-1 | .
CASSSSGVDTQYF | TGTGCCAGCAGTTCCTCGGGGGTGGATACGCAGTATTTT | . | TRBJ2-3 | TRBV6-2/TRBV6-3 | .
CASSLESGVDTQYF | TGCGCCAGCAGCTTGGAGTCCGGGGTGGATACGCAGTATTTT | . | TRBJ2-3 | TRBV5-1 | .
CASSLASRNEQFF | TGTGCCAGCAGCTTGGCTAGTAGAAATGAGCAGTTCTTC | once | TRBJ2-1 | TRBV5-4 | .
CASSQSTGSYEQYF | TGTGCCAGCAGCCAGAGCACAGGTTCCTACGAGCAGTACTTC | . | TRBJ2-7 | TRBV27 | .
CASSPDRFQETQYF | TGTGCCAGCAGTCCGGACAGGTTCCAAGAGACCCAGTACTTC | . | TRBJ2-5 | TRBV28 | TRBD1
CASSEEGGYYGYTF | TGTGCCAGCAGTGAAGAGGGGGGATACTATGGCTACACCTTC | . | TRBJ1-2 | TRBV2 | .
CASSPAGGTDTQYF | TGCGCCAGCAGTCCGGCGGGAGGCACAGATACGCAGTATTTT | . | TRBJ2-3 | TRBV5-1 | TRBD2
CASSQVPSTDTQYF | TGCGCCAGCAGCCAAGTCCCTAGCACAGATACGCAGTATTTT | . | TRBJ2-3 | TRBV4-1 | .
CASSQDHSSNYGYTF | TGCGCCAGCAGCCAAGATCACAGTTCTAACTATGGCTACACCTTC | once | TRBJ1-2 | TRBV4-3 | .
CASNTPRLAGVGGELFF | TGTGCCAGCAATACGCCGAGACTAGCGGGAGTGGGCGGGGAGCTGTTTTTT | . | TRBJ2-2 | TRBV28 | TRBD2